This TCR beta chain stems from a study of blood T cell repertoires in COVID-19. Study in general: Sites in the United States, Italy and Spain provided acute and convalescent COVID-19 samples.

In the original workflow: The authors estimated nucleated cell counts from reference gene primer amplification. Profiled with immunoSEQ multiplex PCR; TCRdb holds only in-frame clones, not every one. Clonal size and the V and J genes are those of that table, whereas D and trimming came from the DNA. In the table there are 200,000 to 250,000 clones, around 82% of which are singletons. This CDR3 region has 14 residues. From germline, CDR1 is KGHSH and CDR2 LQKENI. The trim removed 7 bases at V and 1 base at J, leaving 4 bases unmatched. The origin of this receptor is a woman aged 40 to 50 who had been exposed to COVID-19. The V gene is TRBV18, the J gene TRBJ1-1; 9 nucleotides match TRBD1. The specimen was PBMCs or T cells enriched from blood (not recorded which). The CDR3 coding sequence is TGTGCCAGCTTAACAGGGGGCGCGAACACTGAAGCTTTCTTT. This encodes CASLTGGANTEAFF.